This TCR beta chain was documented in a study of molecular identifiers for immune sequencing clone quantification. TCRdb re-analysed the PCR reads in MiXCR, keeping a single row per CDR3 protein. The sample carries 100,000 or so distinct CDR3 sequences, roughly a third recorded once. CDR1 and CDR2 from the germline V gene are LGHNA and YSLEER. The CDR3 sequence is 22 residues long. Losses at the gene ends were 0 bases for V and 4 bases for J; bases not matched to a gene: 23. Isolation of naive CD8 T cells was achieved by sorting on a CD8+CD4-CCR7+CD45RA+ phenotype. The V call is TRBV4-3, the J call TRBJ2-7; 11 positions agree with TRBD2. Sequences were obtained from naive CD8+ T cells from blood, with Jurkat cell RNA spiked in. Subset denoted: FACS-sorted CD8+CD4-CCR7+CD45RA+ naive T cells. This receptor was identified in a human donor in good health. Some libraries in this study had Jurkat cell RNA spiked in. The CDR3: CASSQDLSDPPWTSGQRYEQYF. In DNA form, the CDR3 reads TGCGCCAGCAGCCAAGATCTTAGCGACCCCCCGTGGACTAGCGGGCAGCGATACGAGCAGTACTTC.